This T cell receptor beta chain was recorded in a study of control samples from healthy donors and cancer patients. Clones were sequenced by immunoSEQ multiplex PCR, and TCRdb holds only the in-frame ones, with some missing. The sample has around 180,000 clones, about 91% seen once. CDR1 is LGHDT, CDR2 YNNKEL, per germline (reference sequence). V lost 2 bases to trimming and J lost 4 bases; unmatched junction nucleotides: 2. This CDR3 has 14 residues. The chain has TRBV3-1 (or the pseudogene TRBV3-2) and TRBJ2-7; 10 bases are a match to TRBD2. This receptor was obtained from a woman between 40 and 50 years old in good health. Sequenced sample: blood. CDR3 sequence: CASSQSSGGYEQYF. The CDR3 bases are TGTGCCAGCAGCCAATCTAGCGGGGGTTACGAGCAGTACTTC.